The 16 T cell receptor beta chains below all came from one sample that was sequenced in a study of CD8 T cells in Susac syndrome. An input of roughly 0.5 to 1 ug of RNA was subjected to reverse transcription using random hexamers. MiXCR, run by TCRdb on the immunoSEQ multiplex PCR reads, gives a single entry per CDR3 protein. The table shows around 59,000 distinct CDR3 sequences, with approximately 92% occurring only once. Sequencing was carried out using CD8+ T cells from PBMCs. The receptors were gathered from a human donor in good health.

This rearrangement joins TRBV5-6 to TRBJ2-7, with D possibly being TRBD1 or TRBD2 (5 bases each). The CDR3 is 14 amino acids. Trimming cost V 4 bases and J 7 bases, with 18 bases left between them. Germline CDR1 reads SGHDT; CDR2 reads YYEEEE. The CDR3 sequence: CASSASPGTGEQYF. In DNA form, the CDR3 reads TGTGCCAGCAGCGCGAGTCCCGGGACGGGGGAGCAGTACTTC.

The V call is TRBV7-9, the J call TRBJ2-5; possible D gene TRBD2, 5 bases. CDR3 length: 14 residues. Germline CDR1 reads SEHNR; CDR2 reads FQNEAQ (reference sequence). Trimming took off 0 bases at V and 4 bases at J, with 9 bases between the two ends. The CDR3 bases are TGTGCCAGCAGCTTAGCTAGCGCAGGAGAGACCCAGTACTTC. It translates to CASSLASAGETQYF.

The chain links TRBV7-6 to TRBJ1-2, with D possibly TRBD1 on 6 matching bases. CDR1 SGHVS and CDR2 FNYEAQ come from the germline V gene. The CDR3 is made up of 15 amino acids. Trimming took off 1 base at V and 6 bases at J, with 15 bases between the two ends. The CDR3 coding sequence is TGTGCCAGCAGCTTAGAGGAGCGGGGGGCGGATGGCTACACCTTC. As protein: CASSLEERGADGYTF.

This rearrangement joins TRBV3-1 to TRBJ1-1, with 10 bases that match TRBD1. The CDR3 length is 15 residues. Germline trimming cut 1 base from V and 5 bases from J; bases unmatched to any gene: 4. In germline, CDR1 is LGHDT, CDR2 YNNKEL (reference sequence). The CDR3 region is CASSQGWDRGTEAFF. The CDR3 bases are TGTGCCAGCAGCCAAGGGTGGGACAGGGGAACTGAAGCTTTCTTT.

Written as DNA, the CDR3 is TGTGCCAGCAGTTGGACAGGCGACACGGCCACTGAAGCTTTCTTT. It codes for CASSWTGDTATEAFF. The genes are TRBV27 and TRBJ1-1; 7 positions agree with TRBD1. This CDR3 has 15 amino acids. With 4 bases clipped from V and 4 bases from J, the junction kept 9 bases outside the gene matches. CDR1 is MNHEY, CDR2 SMNVEV, per germline (reference sequence).

V usage is TRBV7-9 and J usage is TRBJ2-5; TRBD2 matches at 16 bases. The CDR3 has 19 residues. The junction had 13 bases not matched to a gene; V was cut back by 5 bases and J by 4 bases. Per the germline V gene, CDR1 is SEHNR and CDR2 is FQNEAQ (reference sequence). The CDR3 sequence is CASSPPAGTSGGARETQYF. CDR3 coding DNA: TGTGCCAGCAGCCCCCCCGCGGGGACTAGCGGGGGGGCGAGAGAGACCCAGTACTTC.

This chain joins TRBV5-1 and TRBJ1-4; no clear D gene. The CDR3 runs 17 residues. CDR1 is SGHRS, CDR2 YFSETQ, per germline. The V gene lost 1 base and the J gene lost 4 bases, with 17 bases spanning the gap. DNA for the CDR3: TGCGCCAGCAGCTTGTGGGCCACTCTAACGGGTAATGAAAAACTGTTTTTT. Amino acids: CASSLWATLTGNEKLFF.

The J gene is TRBJ1-1, the V gene TRBV25-1, with D hard to call. V lost 1 base to trimming and J lost 3 bases, with 15 bases between them. CDR1 and CDR2 from the germline V gene are MGHDK and SYGVNS. The length of the CDR3 is 16 residues. For the CDR3, the DNA is TGTGCCAGCAGTGAATCAAACCCGCCCCCCGACACTGAAGCTTTCTTT. It encodes CASSESNPPPDTEAFF.

The chain is built from TRBV11-2 and TRBJ2-5; D uncertain. The germline V and J ends were trimmed by 2 bases and 1 base, with 11 bases remaining between them. Germline CDR1 SGHAT, CDR2 FQNNGV. The CDR3 is 15 amino acids. The CDR3 loop is CASSLWPGIQETQYF. CDR3 DNA sequence: TGTGCCAGCAGCTTATGGCCGGGCATCCAAGAGACCCAGTACTTC.

This clonotype is a singleton in its sample. CDR3 sequence: CAWGQGAIYEQYF. The CDR3 DNA is TGTGCCTGGGGACAGGGCGCGATCTACGAGCAGTACTTC. The chain uses TRBV30 and TRBJ2-7; 8 nucleotides match TRBD1. From germline, CDR1 is GTSNPN and CDR2 SVGIG (reference sequence). This CDR3 region has 13 residues. J lost 3 bases, V lost 5 bases, and 6 bases had no gene match. Full variable domain (outside the CDR3, taken from reference TRBV30 and TRBJ2-7): SQTIHQWPATLVQPVGSPLSLECTVEGTSNPNLYWYRQAAGRGLQLLFYSVGIGQISSEVPQNLSASRPQDRQFILSSKKLLLSDSGFYLCAWGQGAIYEQYFGPGTRLTVT.

The gene calls are TRBV4-1 and TRBJ1-3, with no clear D. This CDR3 is built from 18 residues. The V end lost 4 bases, the J end lost 1 base, and 20 bases lay between the germline ends. Germline CDR1 reads MGHRA; CDR2 reads YSYEKL. The CDR3 is CASSRFPGRWYSGNTIYF. CDR3 bases: TGCGCCAGCAGCCGGTTCCCCGGACGGTGGTATTCTGGAAACACCATATATTTT.

The rearrangement links TRBV7-6 to TRBJ1-1; 7 bases map to TRBD1. The CDR3 runs 13 residues. The germline gives CDR1 SGHVS, CDR2 FNYEAQ. With V trimmed by 6 bases and J by 7 bases, 8 bases remained unmatched. DNA for the CDR3: TGTGCCAGCAGAATGGACAGGTCTGTTGAAGCTTTCTTT. Protein sequence: CASRMDRSVEAFF.

This clonotype was detected only once. The V and J genes are TRBV5-4 and TRBJ2-2; 7 nucleotides align to TRBD1. J gave up 4 bases and V 4 bases, and 7 bases lay outside the gene matches. The CDR3 sequence is 15 residues long. Looked up from germline, CDR1 is SGHNT and CDR2 is YYREEE (reference sequence). CDR3 sequence (DNA): TGTGCCAGCAGCGGGGGACAGAGCCCCACCGGGGAGCTGTTTTTT. Translated: CASSGGQSPTGELFF.

This sequence joins TRBV5-1 and TRBJ2-7; possible D gene TRBD1, 6 bases. Trimming took off 5 bases at V and 5 bases at J, with 17 bases between the two ends. Germline assignment: CDR1 SGHRS and CDR2 YFSETQ. The CDR3 has 14 amino acids. The CDR3 spells CASSGLGGRDEQYF. The CDR3 DNA reads as TGCGCCAGCAGTGGCTTAGGGGGTCGCGACGAGCAGTACTTC.

This chain uses TRBV2 with TRBJ2-6, with 7 bases matching TRBD1. With V trimmed by 4 bases and J by 4 bases, 13 bases remained unmatched. The CDR3 covers 18 residues. From germline, CDR1 is SNHLY and CDR2 FYNNEI. CDR3 sequence reads: CASSVTGKDLSGANVLTF. As DNA, the CDR3 is TGTGCCAGCAGTGTGACAGGGAAGGATTTATCCGGGGCCAACGTCCTGACTTTC.

J is TRBJ1-4 and V is TRBV11-2; D gene unclear. CDR3 length equals 17 residues. Germline-derived CDR1 and CDR2 are SGHAT and FQNNGV. Trimming took off 4 bases at V and 0 bases at J, with 15 bases between the two ends. CDR3 coding DNA: TGTGCCAGCAGCTCCACCTTCGCAGGATCAACTAATGAAAAACTGTTTTTT. The encoded protein is CASSSTFAGSTNEKLFF. Looking up the rest from reference TRBV11-2 and TRBJ1-4 gives the full variable domain: EAGVAQSPRYKIIEKRQSVAFWCNPISGHATLYWYQQILGQGPKLLIQFQNNGVVDDSQLPKDRFSAERLKGVDSTLKIQPAKLEDSAVYLCASSSTFAGSTNEKLFFGSGTQLSVL.